Included here is one TCR beta chain sequence, with context. The age range of participants was about 18 to 90 years, with residence in approximately 25 US areas. Assignments of participants to cohorts depended upon their own reported clinical history. Donors in Cohort 3 who had recovered were those with two negative PCRs, healthcare professional clearance, or resolution of their symptoms. V shed 5 bases and J shed 7 bases, with 18 bases lying between them. Germline CDR1 reads SGHTA; CDR2 reads FQGNSA. This CDR3 spans 15 amino acids. The authors' processing: Nucleated cell number was recorded as an estimate derived from reference gene primer amplification. TCRdb's copy holds only in-frame clones and misses some; the assay was immunoSEQ multiplex PCR. The V and J calls and clone size come from that table; D and trimming were worked out from the DNA. The sample lists 490,000 or so clones, roughly nine tenths occurring once.

The source of the sample is a study of blood T cell repertoires in COVID-19. The V and J genes are TRBV7-2 and TRBJ1-5; weak D call: TRBD1 (6 bases). This clonotype originated in a woman aged 55-70 years who had recovered from COVID-19. Sequencing was performed on PBMCs or T cells enriched from blood (not recorded which). The CDR3 DNA sequence: TGTGCCAGCAGCCCCTTAGCGGGGGGCCGGCAGCCCCAGCATTTT. Its protein is CASSPLAGGRQPQHF.